These T cell receptor beta chains were read from a single sample in a study of cytomegalovirus exposure and HLA in healthy donors. Only in-frame clones appear in the TCRdb table, and some are missing; sequencing was by immunoSEQ multiplex PCR. The sample contains a few hundred thousand clones, around four fifths of which appear only once. The sample consisted of PBMCs. The receptors come from a woman between 25 and 40 years old in good health and CMV-seropositive. The CDR3 runs from the conserved cysteine through the conserved F or W.

V	J	CDR3
TRBV7-9	TRBJ2-7	CASSPPATGGYEQYF
TRBV25-1	TRBJ1-2	CASRGAYYGYTF
TRBV25-1	TRBJ1-4	CASSISTATNEKLFF
TRBV19	TRBJ1-1	CASSSNRGNTEAFF
TRBV19	TRBJ2-7	CASSPTVGSYEQYF
TRBV6-1	TRBJ2-2	CASSEAPDTGELFF
TRBV7-2	TRBJ1-2	CASSTRTGDGYTF
TRBV6-1	TRBJ1-1	CASSEIFGGGDTEAFF
TRBV28	TRBJ2-3	CASKQDPDTQYF
TRBV7-9	TRBJ2-1	CADGEGYNEQFF
TRBV15	TRBJ2-2	CATSSNYANTGELFF
TRBV5-4	TRBJ2-7	CASSRKAREYEQYF
TRBV27	TRBJ2-1	CASRQTSDLINEQFF
TRBV7-2	TRBJ1-2	CASSFSLYGYTF
TRBV27	TRBJ2-7	CASSLFLPPIEQYF
TRBV29-1	TRBJ2-3	CSVEGAAGITDTQYF
TRBV27	TRBJ2-3	CASSLAQTRTDTQYF
TRBV5-4	TRBJ1-1	CASRGKTNTEAFF
TRBV5-1	TRBJ1-1	CASSFGTGMNTEAFF
TRBV10-1	TRBJ2-7	CASSDSLLGEQYF
TRBV5-1	TRBJ2-7	CASSYGLAGVPYEQYF
TRBV18	TRBJ1-1	CASSPGLSTEAFF
TRBV13	TRBJ2-1	CASSAYVGTHEQFF
TRBV19	TRBJ1-5	CASSPRDRSNQPQHF
TRBV9	TRBJ1-4	CASSVAIATNEKLFF
TRBV4-1	TRBJ2-7	CASSEGSSYEQYF